This T cell receptor beta chain comes out of a study of blood T cell repertoires in COVID-19. Germline assignment: CDR1 SEHNR and CDR2 FQNEAQ (reference sequence). The CDR3 extends over 14 amino acids. The V end lost 1 base, the J end lost 5 bases, and 11 bases lay between the germline ends. The assay was immunoSEQ multiplex PCR, and TCRdb's table has in-frame clones only and misses some. Of roughly 150,000 clones in the sample, around three quarters are singletons; the top ten hold about 4%. This clone has a handful of counts. This sequence was found in a man aged 55 to 70 with acute or convalescent COVID-19. The V and J genes are TRBV7-9 and TRBJ2-5; weak D call: TRBD2 (6 bases). Sequences were obtained from peripheral blood. This CDR3 reads CASSLVSGRETQYF. The CDR3 DNA follows: TGTGCCAGCAGCTTAGTGTCGGGGAGGGAGACCCAGTACTTC.